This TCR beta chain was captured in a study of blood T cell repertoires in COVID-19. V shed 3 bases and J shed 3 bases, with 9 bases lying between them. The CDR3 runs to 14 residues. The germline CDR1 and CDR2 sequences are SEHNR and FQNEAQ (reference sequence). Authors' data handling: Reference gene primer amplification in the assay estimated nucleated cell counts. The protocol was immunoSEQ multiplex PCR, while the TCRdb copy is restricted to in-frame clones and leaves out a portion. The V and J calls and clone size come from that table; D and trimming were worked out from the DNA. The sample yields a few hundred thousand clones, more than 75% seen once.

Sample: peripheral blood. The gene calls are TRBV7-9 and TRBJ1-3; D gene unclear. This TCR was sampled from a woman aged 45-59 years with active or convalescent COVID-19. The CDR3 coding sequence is TGTGCCAGCAGCTTCGACACGGTTGGAAACACCATATATTTT. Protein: CASSFDTVGNTIYF.